The clone carrying this TCR beta chain appeared a few times. Its antigen remains unknown. The data stem from a study of blood T cells in healthy people across ages. Study-level results: A strong correlation between TCR beta diversity and naive T cell percentage was seen. Fewer expanded clones and more diversity marked long-lived versus aged donors. Investigators treated diversity estimates from one million T cells as underestimates.

Samples had at least 6.5 million PBMCs isolated from them. Primed by a sample-barcoded 5' primer and a J-beta primer mix, a second PCR proceeded for 7 to 11 cycles. TCRdb passed the 5' RACE reads through MiXCR, listing each CDR3 protein once. The sample has over a million distinct CDR3 sequences; approximately 59% are singletons. The specimen sequenced was blood. This clonotype was sampled from a man aged 18-30 years in good health.

CDR3: CASSFSSGAVYEQYF. For the CDR3, the DNA is TGTGCCAGCAGCTTTAGTTCGGGAGCGGTCTACGAGCAGTACTTC. The rearrangement uses TRBV7-8 and TRBJ2-7, with a tentative D call TRBD2 (6 bases). The V end was cut by 3 bases, the J end by 3 bases, with 15 bases between. Looked up from germline, CDR1 is SGHVS and CDR2 is FQNEAQ. CDR3 length: 15 amino acids.